This TCR beta chain is drawn from a study of vaccination and CD4 T cells after COVID-19. The length of the CDR3 is 16 residues. Germline V CDR1 and CDR2: SNHLY, FYNNEI. Trimming shortened V by 3 bases and J by 0 bases, and 9 bases separated the two germline ends. With respect to this clonotype: Its antigen is unidentified.

Oncomine TCR Beta short-read sequencing was applied to DNA from cultured CD4+ T cells. TCRdb re-analysed the PCR reads in MiXCR, keeping a single row per CDR3 protein. The sample yields under 20,000 distinct CDR3 sequences, over 60% seen once. Stated treatment: roughly nine-day PBMC culture with coronavirus spike peptide pools or control peptides (ViraFEST assay). The sequence was obtained from a human donor who received a COVID-19 vaccine. The rearrangement uses TRBV2 and TRBJ2-6; no reliable D call. Sequenced here: CD4+ T cells from blood, cultured in vitro, sampled after SARS-CoV-2 vaccination. For the CDR3, the DNA is TGTGCCAGCAGTGACTGGGGAAGCTCTGGGGCCAACGTCCTGACTTTC. Translating gives CASSDWGSSGANVLTF.